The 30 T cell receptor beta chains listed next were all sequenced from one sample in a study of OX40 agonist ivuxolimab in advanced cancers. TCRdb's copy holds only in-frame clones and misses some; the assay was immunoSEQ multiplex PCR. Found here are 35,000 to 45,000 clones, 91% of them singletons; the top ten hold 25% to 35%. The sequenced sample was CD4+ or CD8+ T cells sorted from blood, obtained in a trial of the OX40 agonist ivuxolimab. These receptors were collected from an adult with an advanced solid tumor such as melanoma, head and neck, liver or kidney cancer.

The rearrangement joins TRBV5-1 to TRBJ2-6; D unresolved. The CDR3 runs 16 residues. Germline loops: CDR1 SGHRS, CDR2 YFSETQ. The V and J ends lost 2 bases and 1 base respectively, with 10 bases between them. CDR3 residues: CASSFTPGSGANVLTF. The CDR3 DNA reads TGCGCCAGCAGCTTTACCCCCGGGTCTGGGGCCAACGTCCTGACTTTC.

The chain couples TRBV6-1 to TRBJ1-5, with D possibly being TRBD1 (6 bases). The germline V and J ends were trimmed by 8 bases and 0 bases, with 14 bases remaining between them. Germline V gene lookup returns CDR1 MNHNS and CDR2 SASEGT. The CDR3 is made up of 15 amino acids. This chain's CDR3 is CASLWTADSNQPQHF. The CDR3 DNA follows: TGTGCCAGCCTATGGACAGCCGATAGCAATCAGCCCCAGCATTTT.

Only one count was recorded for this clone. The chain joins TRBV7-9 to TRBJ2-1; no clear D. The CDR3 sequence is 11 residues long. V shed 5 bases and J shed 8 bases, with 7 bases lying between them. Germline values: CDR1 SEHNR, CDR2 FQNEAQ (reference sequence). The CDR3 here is CASSPDHEQFF. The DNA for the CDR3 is TGTGCCAGCAGCCCTGACCATGAGCAGTTCTTC.

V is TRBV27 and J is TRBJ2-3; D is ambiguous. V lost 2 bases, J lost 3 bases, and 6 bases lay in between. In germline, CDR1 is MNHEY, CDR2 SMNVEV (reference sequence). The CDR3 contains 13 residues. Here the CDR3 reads CASSLAWTDTQYF. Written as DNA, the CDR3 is TGTGCCAGCAGTTTAGCTTGGACAGATACGCAGTATTTT.

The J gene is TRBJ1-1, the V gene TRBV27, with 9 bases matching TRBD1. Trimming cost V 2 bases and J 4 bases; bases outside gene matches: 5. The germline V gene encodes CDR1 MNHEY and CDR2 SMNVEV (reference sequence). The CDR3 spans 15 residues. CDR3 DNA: TGTGCCAGCAGTTTAACAGGGGGCGCCGGCACTGAAGCTTTCTTT. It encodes CASSLTGGAGTEAFF.

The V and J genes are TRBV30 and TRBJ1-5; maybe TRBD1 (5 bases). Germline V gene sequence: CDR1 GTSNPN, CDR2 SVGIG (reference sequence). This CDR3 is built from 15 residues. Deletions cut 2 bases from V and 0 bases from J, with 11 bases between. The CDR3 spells CAWSYRGFSNQPQHF. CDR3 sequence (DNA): TGTGCCTGGAGTTACCGGGGCTTTAGCAATCAGCCCCAGCATTTT.

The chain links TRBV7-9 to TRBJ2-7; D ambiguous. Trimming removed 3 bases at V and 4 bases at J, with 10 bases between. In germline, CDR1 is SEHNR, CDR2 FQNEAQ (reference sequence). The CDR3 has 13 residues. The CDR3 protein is CASSLGLGYEQYF. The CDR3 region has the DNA TGTGCCAGCAGCTTGGGTCTAGGGTACGAGCAGTACTTC.

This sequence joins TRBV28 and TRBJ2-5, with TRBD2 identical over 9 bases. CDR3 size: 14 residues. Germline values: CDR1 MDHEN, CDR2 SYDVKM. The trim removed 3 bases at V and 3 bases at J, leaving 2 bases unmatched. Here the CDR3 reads CASSFRTSEETQYF. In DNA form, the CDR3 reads TGTGCCAGCAGTTTTAGGACTAGCGAAGAGACCCAGTACTTC.

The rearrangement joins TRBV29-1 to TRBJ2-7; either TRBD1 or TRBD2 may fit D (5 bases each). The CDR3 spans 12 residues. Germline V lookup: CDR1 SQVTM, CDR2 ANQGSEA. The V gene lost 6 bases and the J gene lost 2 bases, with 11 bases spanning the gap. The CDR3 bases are TGCAGCGTCTCCAGGGACCCCTACGAGCAGTACTTC. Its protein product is CSVSRDPYEQYF.

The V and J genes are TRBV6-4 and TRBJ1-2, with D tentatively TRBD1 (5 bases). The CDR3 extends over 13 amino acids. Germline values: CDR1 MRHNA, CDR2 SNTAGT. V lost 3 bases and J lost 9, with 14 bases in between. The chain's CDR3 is CASSDRTRLSYTF. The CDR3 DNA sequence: TGTGCCAGCAGTGATCGGACACGTCTGAGCTACACCTTC.

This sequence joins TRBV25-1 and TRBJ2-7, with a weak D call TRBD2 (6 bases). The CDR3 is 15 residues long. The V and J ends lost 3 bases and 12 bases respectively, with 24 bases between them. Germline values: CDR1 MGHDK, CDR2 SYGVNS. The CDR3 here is CASSDHSGQLEGPYF. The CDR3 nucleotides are TGTGCCAGCAGTGACCATAGCGGTCAACTAGAGGGGCCGTACTTC.

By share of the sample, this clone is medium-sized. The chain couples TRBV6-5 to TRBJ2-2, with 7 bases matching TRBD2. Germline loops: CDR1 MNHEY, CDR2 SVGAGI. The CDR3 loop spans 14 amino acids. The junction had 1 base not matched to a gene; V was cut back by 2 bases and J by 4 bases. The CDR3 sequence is CASSYGGSTGELFF. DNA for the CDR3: TGTGCCAGCAGTTACGGCGGGAGCACCGGGGAGCTGTTTTTT.

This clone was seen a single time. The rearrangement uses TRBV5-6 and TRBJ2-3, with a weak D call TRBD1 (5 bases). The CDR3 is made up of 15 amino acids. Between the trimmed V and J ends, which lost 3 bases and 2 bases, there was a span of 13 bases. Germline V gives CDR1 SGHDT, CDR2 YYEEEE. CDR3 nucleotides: TGTGCCAGCAGCTCCAACTGGGGCTCCACAGATACGCAGTATTTT. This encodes CASSSNWGSTDTQYF.

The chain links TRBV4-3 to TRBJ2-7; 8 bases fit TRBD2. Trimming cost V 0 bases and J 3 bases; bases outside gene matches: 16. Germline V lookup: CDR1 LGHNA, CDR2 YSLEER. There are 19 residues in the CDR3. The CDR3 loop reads CASSQDPLSGAGVLYEQYF. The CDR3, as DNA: TGCGCCAGCAGCCAAGACCCACTCTCGGGAGCGGGAGTTCTCTACGAGCAGTACTTC.

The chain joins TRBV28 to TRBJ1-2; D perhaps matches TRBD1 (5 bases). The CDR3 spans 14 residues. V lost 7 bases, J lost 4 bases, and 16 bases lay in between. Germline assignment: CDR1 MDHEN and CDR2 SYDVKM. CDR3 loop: CASTRTSGFYGYTF. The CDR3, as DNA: TGTGCCAGCACCCGGACATCCGGATTCTATGGCTACACCTTC.

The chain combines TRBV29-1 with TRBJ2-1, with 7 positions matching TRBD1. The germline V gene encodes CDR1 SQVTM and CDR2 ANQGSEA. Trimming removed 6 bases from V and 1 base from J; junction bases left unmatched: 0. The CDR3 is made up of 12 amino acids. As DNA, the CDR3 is TGCAGCGTGACAGGGTCCTACAATGAGCAGTTCTTC. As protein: CSVTGSYNEQFF.

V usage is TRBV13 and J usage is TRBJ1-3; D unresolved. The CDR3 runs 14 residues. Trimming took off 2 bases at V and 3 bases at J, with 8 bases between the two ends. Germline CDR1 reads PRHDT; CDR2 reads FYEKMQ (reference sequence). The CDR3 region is CASSLPGLGNTIYF. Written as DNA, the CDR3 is TGTGCCAGCAGCTTACCAGGACTTGGAAACACCATATATTTT.

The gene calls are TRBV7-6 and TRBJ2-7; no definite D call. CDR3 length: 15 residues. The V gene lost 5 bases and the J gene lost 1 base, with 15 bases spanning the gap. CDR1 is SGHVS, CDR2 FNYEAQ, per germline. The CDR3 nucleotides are TGTGCCAGCAGCCCGGAACATTCGGTATCCTACGAGCAGTACTTC. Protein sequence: CASSPEHSVSYEQYF.

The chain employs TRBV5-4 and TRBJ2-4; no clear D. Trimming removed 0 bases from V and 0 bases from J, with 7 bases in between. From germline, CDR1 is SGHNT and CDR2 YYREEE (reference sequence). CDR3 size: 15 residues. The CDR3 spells CASSLGTEAKNIQYF. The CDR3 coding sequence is TGTGCCAGCAGCTTGGGTACAGAAGCCAAAAACATTCAGTACTTC.

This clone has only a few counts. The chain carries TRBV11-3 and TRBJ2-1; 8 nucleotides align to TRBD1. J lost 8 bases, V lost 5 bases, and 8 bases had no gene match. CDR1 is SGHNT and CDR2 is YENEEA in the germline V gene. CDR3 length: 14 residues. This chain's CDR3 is CASSDRTGRHEQFF. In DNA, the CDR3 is TGTGCCAGCAGCGACCGGACAGGGAGGCATGAGCAGTTCTTC.

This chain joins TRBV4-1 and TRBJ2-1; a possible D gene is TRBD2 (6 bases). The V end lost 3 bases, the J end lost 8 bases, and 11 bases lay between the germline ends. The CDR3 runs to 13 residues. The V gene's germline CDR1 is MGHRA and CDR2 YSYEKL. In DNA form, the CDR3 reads TGCGCCAGCAGCCATTCGGGGACTGATGAGCAGTTCTTC. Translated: CASSHSGTDEQFF.

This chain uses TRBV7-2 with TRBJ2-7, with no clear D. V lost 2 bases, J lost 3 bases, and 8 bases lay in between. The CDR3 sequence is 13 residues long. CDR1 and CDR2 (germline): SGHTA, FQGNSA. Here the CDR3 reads CASSLHSHYEQYF. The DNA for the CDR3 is TGTGCCAGCAGCTTACACAGTCACTACGAGCAGTACTTC.

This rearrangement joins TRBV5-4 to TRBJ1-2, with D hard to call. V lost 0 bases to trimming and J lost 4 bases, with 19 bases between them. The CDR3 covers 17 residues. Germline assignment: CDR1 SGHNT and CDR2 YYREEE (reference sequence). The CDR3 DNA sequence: TGTGCCAGCAGCTTGGAGGGCGTGATGGGGTTCAGCTATGGCTACACCTTC. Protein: CASSLEGVMGFSYGYTF.

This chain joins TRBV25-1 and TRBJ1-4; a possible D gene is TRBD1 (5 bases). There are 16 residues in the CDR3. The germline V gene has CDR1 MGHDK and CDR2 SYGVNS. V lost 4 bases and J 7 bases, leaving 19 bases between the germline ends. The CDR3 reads CASSGYMGGPREKLFF. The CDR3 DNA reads TGTGCCAGCAGTGGGTATATGGGGGGACCCCGTGAAAAACTGTTTTTT.

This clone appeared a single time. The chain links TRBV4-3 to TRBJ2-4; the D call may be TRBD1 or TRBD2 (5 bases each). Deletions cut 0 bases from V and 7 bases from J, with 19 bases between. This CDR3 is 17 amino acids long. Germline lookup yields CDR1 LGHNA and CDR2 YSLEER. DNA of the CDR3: TGCGCCAGCAGCCAAGATAGGTTTGGGACGGGTGCGAACATTCAGTACTTC. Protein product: CASSQDRFGTGANIQYF.

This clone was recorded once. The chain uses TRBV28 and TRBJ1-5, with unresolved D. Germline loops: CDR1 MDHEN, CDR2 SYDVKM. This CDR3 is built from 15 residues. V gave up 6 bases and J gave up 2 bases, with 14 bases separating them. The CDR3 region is CASSKSLDGNQPQHF. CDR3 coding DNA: TGTGCCAGCAGCAAGTCCCTAGACGGCAATCAGCCCCAGCATTTT.

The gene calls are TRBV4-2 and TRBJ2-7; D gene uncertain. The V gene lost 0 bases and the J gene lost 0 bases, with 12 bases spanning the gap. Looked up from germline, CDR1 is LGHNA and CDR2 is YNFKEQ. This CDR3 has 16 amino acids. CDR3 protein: CASSQEGGPSSYEQYF. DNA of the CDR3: TGTGCCAGCAGCCAAGAAGGCGGCCCGAGCTCCTACGAGCAGTACTTC.

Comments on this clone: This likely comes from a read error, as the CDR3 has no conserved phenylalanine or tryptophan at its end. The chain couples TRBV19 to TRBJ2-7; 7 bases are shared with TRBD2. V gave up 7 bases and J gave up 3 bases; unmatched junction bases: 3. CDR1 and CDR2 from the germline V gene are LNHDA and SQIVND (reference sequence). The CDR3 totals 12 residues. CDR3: CASKGEGYEQYS. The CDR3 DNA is TGTGCCAGTAAAGGGGAGGGCTACGAGCAGTACTCC.

This CDR3 is CASSLLRGDAFF. The DNA of the CDR3 is TGTGCCAGCAGTTTATTACGGGGTGACGCTTTCTTT. The gene calls are TRBV27 and TRBJ1-1; D is undetermined. V lost 1 base and J lost 11, with 11 bases in between. The length of the CDR3 is 12 residues. Per germline, CDR1 MNHEY and CDR2 SMNVEV (reference sequence).

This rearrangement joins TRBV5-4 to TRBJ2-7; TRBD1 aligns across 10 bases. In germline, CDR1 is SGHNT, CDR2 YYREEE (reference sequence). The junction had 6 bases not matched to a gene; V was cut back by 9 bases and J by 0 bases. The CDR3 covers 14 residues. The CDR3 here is CAMGTGAGSYEQYF. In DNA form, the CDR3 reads TGTGCCATGGGGACAGGGGCTGGCTCCTACGAGCAGTACTTC.